These 2 T cell receptor beta chains were sequenced from one sample in a study of T-cell memory formation after mild COVID-19. TCRdb independently ran MiXCR on the 5' RACE reads; one entry per CDR3 protein. The profile shows just over 350,000 distinct CDR3 sequences, 13% to 15% of them singletons. The sequenced sample was PBMCs or a T cell subset sorted from them (not recorded which). Receptor source: a man younger than 35 who had mild COVID-19 (a few samples of this study predate the infection). Cell type and time point are not known.

Comment on this clonotype: Mismatch with germline at one junction end may stem from a read error. This chain uses TRBV29-1 with TRBJ2-1; D may be TRBD1 or TRBD2 (5 bases each). Germline loops: CDR1 SQVTM, CDR2 ANQGSEA. The CDR3 is made up of 12 amino acids. The CDR3 bases are TGCAGCGTTGTCCAGAGAGGGGCTTTCAGTTCCTTC. It translates to CSVVQRGAFSSF.

This clonotype was detected only a few times. The CDR3 sequence: CASRDPSWGANVLTF. The CDR3 DNA reads TGTGCCAGCAGGGACCCCTCGTGGGGGGCCAACGTCCTGACTTTC. The rearrangement joins TRBV21-1 to TRBJ2-6; the table's D call TRBD1 went unverified against the DNA. TRBV21-1 constitutes a pseudogene. The CDR3 contains 15 residues.